The 14 T cell receptor beta chains below were found in one sample sequenced in a study of blood T cell repertoires in COVID-19. Clones were sequenced by immunoSEQ multiplex PCR, and TCRdb holds only the in-frame ones, with some missing. Here the sample spans 290,000 or so clones, around nine tenths being singletons. Source material: PBMCs or T cells enriched from blood (not recorded which). These receptors came from a woman under 30 who had recovered from COVID-19.

This chain's CDR3 is CASSLRVTDGYTF. The CDR3 DNA reads TGTGCCAGCAGCTTGCGGGTGACGGATGGCTACACCTTC. This rearrangement joins TRBV5-6 to TRBJ1-2, with D hard to call. Trimming shortened V by 1 base and J by 6 bases, and 10 bases separated the two germline ends. The CDR3 consists of 13 residues. CDR1 is SGHDT and CDR2 is YYEEEE in the germline V gene.

This clone appeared once. The chain employs TRBV7-9 and TRBJ1-6; 7 bases align to TRBD1. Unmatched junction bases numbered 7, after V lost 7 bases and J lost 7 bases. The V gene's germline CDR1 is SEHNR and CDR2 FQNEAQ (reference sequence). The CDR3 spans 14 residues. The CDR3 sequence is CASTPPRGNSPLHF. CDR3 bases: TGTGCCAGCACCCCTCCCAGGGGGAATTCACCCCTCCACTTT.

The gene calls are TRBV9 and TRBJ1-2, with D unresolved. From germline, CDR1 is SGDLS and CDR2 YYNGEE. V lost 0 bases, J lost 6 bases, and 12 bases lay in between. The CDR3 consists of 14 residues. The CDR3 loop is CASSVGSTGDGYTF. The CDR3 DNA reads TGTGCCAGCAGCGTAGGTAGCACGGGAGATGGCTACACCTTC. The complete variable domain, with remaining parts taken from reference TRBV9 and TRBJ1-2, reads DSGVTQTPKHLITATGQRVTLRCSPRSGDLSVYWYQQSLDQGLQFLIQYYNGEERAKGNILERFSAQQFPDLHSELNLSSLELGDSALYFCASSVGSTGDGYTFGSGTRLTVV.

This chain joins TRBV7-2 and TRBJ1-2; perhaps TRBD1 as D (5 bases). Looked up from germline, CDR1 is SGHTA and CDR2 is FQGNSA. V lost 0 bases and J lost 4, with 15 bases in between. The CDR3 is made up of 16 amino acids. The CDR3 bases are TGTGCCAGCAGCTTAGCTGAGACAGCTGACGTCTATGGCTACACCTTC. Protein product: CASSLAETADVYGYTF.

The chain carries TRBV12-5 and TRBJ2-3; a weak D match, TRBD2 (6 bases). This CDR3 region has 15 residues. The V gene's germline CDR1 is LGHNT and CDR2 FRNRAP. Trimming shortened V by 4 bases and J by 5 bases, and 16 bases separated the two germline ends. The CDR3 region has the DNA TGTGCTAGTGGTTCACCGTCGGGAGTAGTAGATACGCAGTATTTT. Protein sequence: CASGSPSGVVDTQYF.

This clone was observed a single time. V is TRBV7-9 and J is TRBJ1-6, with D tentatively TRBD1 (6 bases). Germline values: CDR1 SEHNR, CDR2 FQNEAQ (reference sequence). The CDR3 runs to 17 residues. Trimming removed 2 bases from V and 0 bases from J, with 11 bases in between. CDR3 region: CASSLTGTPSYNSPLHF. The CDR3 DNA is TGTGCCAGCAGCTTAACAGGGACCCCCTCCTATAATTCACCCCTCCACTTT.

The chain couples TRBV27 to TRBJ1-2, with a weak D call TRBD1 (5 bases). V gave up 6 bases and J gave up 7 bases, with 15 bases separating them. The CDR3 is 13 residues long. Looked up from germline, CDR1 is MNHEY and CDR2 is SMNVEV (reference sequence). The CDR3 sequence: CASSLGGERGYTF. CDR3 sequence (DNA): TGTGCCAGCAGCCTCGGGGGGGAGCGTGGCTACACCTTC.

The CDR3 region is CASSEAGSSYNEQFF. The CDR3 DNA reads TGTGCCAGCAGTGAAGCGGGCAGCTCCTACAATGAGCAGTTCTTC. The J gene is TRBJ2-1, the V gene TRBV2; no clear D gene. Looked up from germline, CDR1 is SNHLY and CDR2 is FYNNEI. Trimming removed 0 bases from V and 0 bases from J, with 6 bases in between. The CDR3 sequence is 15 residues long.

The V call is TRBV7-3, the J call TRBJ1-1; no firm D call. The CDR3 has 13 residues. Per the germline V gene, CDR1 is SGHTA and CDR2 is FQGTGA. V was pared by 2 bases and J by 2 bases, with 6 bases between. The CDR3 sequence is CASSLAGNTEAFF. The CDR3 coding sequence is TGTGCCAGCAGCTTAGCCGGTAACACTGAAGCTTTCTTT.

This clone was seen more than once but under ten times. V gene TRBV29-1 combines with J gene TRBJ1-3; a weak D match, TRBD1 (5 bases). Looked up from germline, CDR1 is SQVTM and CDR2 is ANQGSEA. The CDR3 has 13 residues. Trimming took off 7 bases at V and 0 bases at J, with 10 bases between the two ends. The CDR3: CSASGGSGNTIYF. The CDR3 nucleotides are TGCAGCGCCTCCGGGGGCTCTGGAAACACCATATATTTT.

This clone was detected only once. V and J are TRBV30 and TRBJ1-3; 11 positions agree with TRBD1. This CDR3 contains 14 residues. Germline V gene sequence: CDR1 GTSNPN, CDR2 SVGIG (reference sequence). The V gene end was trimmed by 5 bases and the J gene end by 2 bases; junction bases not matched to a gene: 2. The CDR3 is CAWGTGGTGNTIYF. As DNA, the CDR3 is TGTGCCTGGGGGACAGGGGGAACTGGAAACACCATATATTTT. Looking up the rest from reference TRBV30 and TRBJ1-3 gives the full variable domain: SQTIHQWPATLVQPVGSPLSLECTVEGTSNPNLYWYRQAAGRGLQLLFYSVGIGQISSEVPQNLSASRPQDRQFILSSKKLLLSDSGFYLCAWGTGGTGNTIYFGEGSWLTVV.

The chain employs TRBV5-3 and TRBJ2-3; 7 nucleotides align to TRBD1. TRBV5-3 is designated an ORF whose function remains uncertain. The CDR3 has 13 residues. V was pared by 4 bases and J by 4 bases, with 3 bases of the junction left unmatched. CDR3 loop: CARSTTGSDTQYF. The DNA of the CDR3 is TGTGCCAGAAGCACGACAGGGTCAGATACGCAGTATTTT.

This chain uses TRBV2 with TRBJ2-2, with 7 bases fitting TRBD1. Germline CDR1 reads SNHLY; CDR2 reads FYNNEI. Germline trimming cut 0 bases from V and 7 bases from J; bases unmatched to any gene: 5. The CDR3 sequence is 15 residues long. This CDR3 is CASSEARGGFGELFF. The DNA for the CDR3 is TGTGCCAGCAGTGAAGCACGAGGGGGCTTCGGGGAGCTGTTTTTT. Looking up the rest from reference TRBV2 and TRBJ2-2 gives the full variable domain: EPEVTQTPSHQVTQMGQEVILRCVPISNHLYFYWYRQILGQKVEFLVSFYNNEISEKSEIFDDQFSVERPDGSNFTLKIRSTKLEDSAMYFCASSEARGGFGELFFGEGSRLTVL.

The chain joins TRBV7-6 to TRBJ2-2, with D hard to call. The CDR3 consists of 15 residues. Trimming pared 4 bases from V and 8 bases from J, leaving 17 bases between. The germline CDR1 and CDR2 sequences are SGHVS and FNYEAQ. The CDR3 coding sequence is TGTGCCAGCAGCTCTAACTATGTGACCAGAGGGGAGCTGTTTTTT. It is translated as CASSSNYVTRGELFF.